The 3 T cell receptor beta chains reported below all come from one sample, sequenced in a study of blood T cell repertoires in COVID-19. The table came from immunoSEQ multiplex PCR; TCRdb's copy has only in-frame clones and leaves some out. The table lists 50,000 or so clones, roughly 84% of them singletons, with around 53% in the top ten. Sequenced material: peripheral blood. The receptors here all came from a man between 65 and 79 years old with acute or convalescent COVID-19.

The chain has TRBV6-5 and TRBJ1-4, with unresolved D. The V end was cut by 10 bases, the J end by 1 base, with 10 bases between. The CDR3 is 13 residues long. Germline CDR1 and CDR2: MNHEY and SVGAGI. The CDR3 DNA reads TGTGCCACGGGCGGGGTAACTAATGAAAAACTGTTTTTT. Protein: CATGGVTNEKLFF.

V is TRBV18 and J is TRBJ1-3; TRBD1 agrees at 7 bases. The CDR3 contains 15 residues. Per germline, CDR1 KGHSH and CDR2 LQKENI. V dropped 2 bases and J dropped 3; count of bases not matched to a gene: 4. The CDR3 DNA reads as TGTGCCAGCTCACCAGACAGGGCGTATGGAAACACCATATATTTT. Encoded protein: CASSPDRAYGNTIYF. Drawing the rest from reference TRBV18 and TRBJ1-3, the complete variable domain is NAGVMQNPRHLVRRRGQEARLRCSPMKGHSHVYWYRQLPEEGLKFMVYLQKENIIDESGMPKERFSAEFPKEGPSILRIQQVVRGDSAAYFCASSPDRAYGNTIYFGEGSWLTVV.

This chain uses TRBV12-3 or TRBV12-4 with TRBJ1-1; D is uncertain. This CDR3 spans 13 amino acids. The ends were cut back, 3 bases at V and 0 bases at J, with 5 bases in the middle. The CDR3 DNA reads as TGTGCCAGCAGTTTTTACATGAACACTGAAGCTTTCTTT. Translating gives CASSFYMNTEAFF.